A single sample is the source of the 10 T cell receptor beta chains below, sequenced in a study of T cell repertoires and Cas9 in healthy adults. The repertoire was sequenced with immunoSEQ multiplex PCR; TCRdb's copy has only in-frame clones and lacks some. The sample contains tens of thousands of clones, 92% of which appear only once. The sequencing sample was made of CD4+ effector T cells (CD127+, CD25-, CD137-, CD154-) from PBMCs; culture status not recorded. Every receptor here comes from a human donor in good health.

The V call is TRBV14, the J call TRBJ1-2; D may be TRBD1 (5 bases). This CDR3 contains 14 residues. V lost 1 base and J lost 3, with 9 bases in between. Germline lookup yields CDR1 SGHDN and CDR2 FVKESK. CDR3 amino acids: CASSQVLGDYGYTF. The CDR3 bases are TGTGCCAGCAGCCAAGTCTTGGGGGACTATGGCTACACCTTC. Full variable domain (outside the CDR3, taken from reference TRBV14 and TRBJ1-2): EAGVTQFPSHSVIEKGQTVTLRCDPISGHDNLYWYRRVMGKEIKFLLHFVKESKQDESGMPNNRFLAERTGGTYSTLKVQPAELEDSGVYFCASSQVLGDYGYTFGSGTRLTVV.

The CDR3 DNA is TGTGCCAGCAGCCCTACAGTCCTGCGGGAAGAGACCCAGTACTTC. This encodes CASSPTVLREETQYF. V usage is TRBV5-6 and J usage is TRBJ2-5; the D gene is possibly TRBD2 (5 bases). V lost 4 bases and J 3 bases, leaving 16 bases between the germline ends. The length of the CDR3 is 15 residues. Germline V gives CDR1 SGHDT, CDR2 YYEEEE.

The V gene is TRBV6-5, the J gene TRBJ1-1; D ambiguous. The CDR3 is 14 amino acids. The V end lost 0 bases, the J end lost 5 bases, and 10 bases lay between the germline ends. Germline V CDR1 and CDR2: MNHEY, SVGAGI. The CDR3 bases are TGTGCCAGCAGTTACTCTGCGGTAGCTACTGAAGCTTTCTTT. This gives the protein CASSYSAVATEAFF.

The CDR3 here is CASSLDQSTDTQYF. The CDR3 nucleotides read TGTGCCAGCAGCTTAGACCAGAGCACAGATACGCAGTATTTT. The chain links TRBV11-1 to TRBJ2-3; D is undetermined. This CDR3 contains 14 residues. Germline V CDR1 and CDR2: SGHAT, FQDESV (reference sequence). The V gene lost 1 base and the J gene lost 0 bases, with 5 bases spanning the gap.

The chain has TRBV18 and TRBJ2-3, with D tentatively TRBD1 (5 bases). Looked up from germline, CDR1 is KGHSH and CDR2 is LQKENI. Trimming left V 3 bases short and J 0 bases short, with 7 bases between. This CDR3 is built from 14 residues. This CDR3 reads CASSPRTSTDTQYF. In DNA, the CDR3 is TGTGCCAGCTCACCGAGGACAAGCACAGATACGCAGTATTTT. The full variable domain, its missing parts supplied by reference TRBV18 and TRBJ2-3, is NAGVMQNPRHLVRRRGQEARLRCSPMKGHSHVYWYRQLPEEGLKFMVYLQKENIIDESGMPKERFSAEFPKEGPSILRIQQVVRGDSAAYFCASSPRTSTDTQYFGPGTRLTVL.

The genes are TRBV5-6 and TRBJ2-7; TRBD1 matches at 10 bases. CDR3 length: 15 residues. Looked up from germline, CDR1 is SGHDT and CDR2 is YYEEEE. After removal of 0 bases from V and 2 bases from J, the junction contained 2 bases not matched to a gene. The CDR3 loop is CASSLVGQGAYEQYF. The CDR3 coding sequence is TGTGCCAGCAGCTTGGTCGGACAGGGGGCCTACGAGCAGTACTTC. Full variable domain (remainder filled in from reference TRBV5-6 and TRBJ2-7): DAGVTQSPTHLIKTRGQQVTLRCSPKSGHDTVSWYQQALGQGPQFIFQYYEEEERQRGNFPDRFSGHQFPNYSSELNVNALLLGDSALYLCASSLVGQGAYEQYFGPGTRLTVT.

This clone was observed a single time. The rearrangement joins TRBV5-1 to TRBJ2-5; a possible D gene is TRBD2 (5 bases). The CDR3 contains 13 residues. With 4 bases removed from V and 1 base from J, the gap between germline ends came to 8 bases. Germline CDR1 SGHRS, CDR2 YFSETQ. CDR3 nucleotides: TGCGCCAGCAGCCCCGGGGTCCAAGAGACCCAGTACTTC. It codes for CASSPGVQETQYF.

The chain joins TRBV19 to TRBJ1-5; D is perhaps TRBD1 (5 bases). V lost 6 bases and J lost 5, with 11 bases in between. This CDR3 comprises 13 residues. Germline CDR1 reads LNHDA; CDR2 reads SQIVND (reference sequence). The CDR3 here is CASSPGPYQPQHF. In DNA form, the CDR3 reads TGTGCCAGTAGCCCGGGGCCGTATCAGCCCCAGCATTTT.

In its sample, this clone was seen once. CDR3 protein: CASSLRQSSYEQYF. DNA for the CDR3: TGTGCCAGCAGCTTACGCCAGTCCTCCTACGAGCAGTACTTC. The genes are TRBV11-1 and TRBJ2-7; D is unresolved. Trimming took 2 bases from V and 0 from J, leaving 8 bases between them. Germline values: CDR1 SGHAT, CDR2 FQDESV (reference sequence). There are 14 residues in the CDR3.

The chain carries TRBV25-1 and TRBJ2-1; 10 bases agree with TRBD2. The CDR3 is 18 residues long. The ends lost 3 bases at V and 9 bases at J; junction bases unmatched: 17. The germline CDR1 and CDR2 sequences are MGHDK and SYGVNS. CDR3 loop: CASSDLAAAGGIRGEQFF. DNA for the CDR3: TGTGCCAGCAGTGATCTTGCCGCAGCGGGGGGGATTCGGGGTGAGCAGTTCTTC. The entire variable domain, with the rest obtained from reference TRBV25-1 and TRBJ2-1, is as follows: EADIYQTPRYLVIGTGKKITLECSQTMGHDKMYWYQQDPGMELHLIHYSYGVNSTEKGDLSSESTVSRIRTEHFPLTLESARPSHTSQYLCASSDLAAAGGIRGEQFFGPGTRLTVL.